This T cell receptor beta chain derives from a study of a mutant IDH1 vaccine in newly diagnosed glioma. Across the study: Patients previously underwent radiotherapy, temozolomide, or both, and most underwent both.

Profiling relied on immunoSEQ multiplex PCR, and the TCRdb table lists in-frame clones only, not all of them. The sample has around 82,000 clones; around 79% are singletons. Time point reported: baseline, week 1 (first vaccination visit). Sample treatment: pre-vaccination baseline after standard-of-care therapy. Trimming stripped 2 bases from V and 3 bases from J, with 2 bases between. The germline V gene has CDR1 MGHRA and CDR2 YSYEKL. CDR3 length: 12 residues. Study-level findings and limits: Vaccination induced immune responses in around 93% of patients.

Notes on this clone: Its antigen is still unknown.

This TCR derives from a man aged 40-50 years with glioma. Some clones in this sample may be carry-over from other donors' samples. The sequences come from PBMCs, collected from a glioma patient treated with radiotherapy, temozolomide or both. The chain is built from TRBV4-1 and TRBJ1-5; D is undetermined. CDR3 nucleotide sequence: TGCGCCAGCAGCCAAAACAATCAGCCCCAGCATTTT. Translated: CASSQNNQPQHF.